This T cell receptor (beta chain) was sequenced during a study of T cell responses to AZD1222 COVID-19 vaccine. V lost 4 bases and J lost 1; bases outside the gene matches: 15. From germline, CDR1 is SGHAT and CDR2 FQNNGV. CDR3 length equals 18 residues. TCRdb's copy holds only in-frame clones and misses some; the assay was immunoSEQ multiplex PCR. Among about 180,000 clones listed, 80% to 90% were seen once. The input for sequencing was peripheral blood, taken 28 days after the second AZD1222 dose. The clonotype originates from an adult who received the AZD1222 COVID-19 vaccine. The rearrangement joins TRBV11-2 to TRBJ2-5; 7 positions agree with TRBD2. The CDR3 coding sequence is TGTGCCAGCAGCTCCTGGGCTGGGAGCGGGGTTTTCCAAGAGACCCAGTACTTC. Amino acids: CASSSWAGSGVFQETQYF.